The present entry profiles one T cell receptor beta chain with its context. Its antigen is as yet unknown. Repertoires were generated with immunoSEQ multiplex PCR, while TCRdb's copy carries only in-frame clones and drops some. This sample has about 2.4 million clones, with more than 80% found just once. The sample originates from a study of shared clonotypes between healthy human individuals. Study-level findings and limits: Despite large depth, sorted-subset datasets appeared incompletely sequenced.

Trimming took 7 bases from V and 0 from J; bases not matched to a gene: 6. The CDR3 spans 15 residues. Germline loops: CDR1 MNHEY, CDR2 SVGAGI. The material sequenced was naive CD4+ T cells sorted from blood. Noted subset: CD45RA+ positively selected. This sequence joins TRBV6-5 and TRBJ2-3, with 8 bases that match TRBD2. This clonotype originated in a man aged 18-30 years in good health. CDR3 in DNA: TGTGCCAGCATCCGGGAGGGGATGAGCACAGATACGCAGTATTTT. Its protein product is CASIREGMSTDTQYF.